This T cell receptor beta chain stems from a study of shared clonotypes between healthy human individuals. The authors split each subset's genomic DNA evenly across several immunoSEQ plates. Method: immunoSEQ multiplex PCR; TCRdb's copy keeps in-frame clones and lacks some. The sample includes approximately 460,000 clones, roughly three quarters of them seen just once. In this sample, this clone turned up a few times. The CDR3 runs 15 residues. V lost 8 bases, J lost 6 bases, and 9 bases stayed unmatched. Per the germline V gene, CDR1 is SEHNR and CDR2 is FQNEAQ (reference sequence). The sequence was obtained from a woman between 35 and 50 years old in good health. Some clones in this sample may be carry-over from other donors' samples. The chain recombines TRBV7-9 with TRBJ2-7; 14 bases agree with TRBD2. Specimen: PBMCs. CDR3 sequence reads: CASQAGLAGVSEQYF. The CDR3 bases are TGTGCCAGCCAGGCGGGACTAGCGGGAGTATCCGAGCAGTACTTC.